The 24 T cell receptor beta chains below were found in one sample sequenced in a study of CD4 T cells in relation to SARS-CoV-2 and coronaviruses. These receptors' antigens are unknown. Sequencing used immunoSEQ multiplex PCR; TCRdb keeps in-frame clones, though not all of them. The table records about 22,000 clones, just over 75% of them present only once. The unexposed donors gave CD4+ T cells in about 2010-2019, prior to COVID-19. Isolation of CD4+ T cells took place after roughly nine days in culture. Source material: CD4+ T cells from PBMCs, cultured in vitro. The receptor set was obtained from a human donor in good health.

The chain has TRBV6-2 or TRBV6-3 and TRBJ1-1; possibly TRBD1 for D (6 bases). The CDR3 sequence is 15 residues long. V lost 5 bases and J lost 3, with 16 bases in between. Germline V gene data show CDR1 as MNHEY and CDR2 as SVGEGT. The DNA for the CDR3 is TGTGCCAGCAGTGACCACAGGGCGAGCGACACTGAAGCTTTCTTT. Translating it yields CASSDHRASDTEAFF.

The chain is built from TRBV5-6 and TRBJ1-1; TRBD1 agrees at 7 bases. Germline V gene sequence: CDR1 SGHDT, CDR2 YYEEEE. V gave up 4 bases and J gave up 10 bases; unmatched junction bases: 7. There are 12 residues in the CDR3. CDR3 in DNA: TGTGCCAGCAGCCAAGACAGGGTATCAGCTTTCTTT. It specifies CASSQDRVSAFF.

The chain couples TRBV2 to TRBJ1-2; 9 bases line up with TRBD1. J was trimmed by 6 bases and V by 6 bases; bases with no gene match: 2. CDR3 size: 12 residues. CDR1 and CDR2 from the germline V gene are SNHLY and FYNNEI. The CDR3 loop reads CASRGQGDGYTF. The DNA for the CDR3 is TGTGCCAGCAGGGGACAGGGTGATGGCTACACCTTC.

This clone occurred a few times. V usage is TRBV10-3 and J usage is TRBJ1-1; maybe TRBD1 (5 bases). This CDR3 spans 15 amino acids. The germline V and J ends were trimmed by 3 bases and 0 bases, with 11 bases remaining between them. The V gene's germline CDR1 is ENHRY and CDR2 SYGVKD. The CDR3 region has the DNA TGTGCCATCAGTGATCCCGGGACGGTGAACACTGAAGCTTTCTTT. Translated: CAISDPGTVNTEAFF.

The V gene is TRBV9, the J gene TRBJ2-3; perhaps D is TRBD1 or TRBD2 (6 bases each). Trimming took off 0 bases at V and 1 base at J, with 15 bases between the two ends. The CDR3 consists of 17 residues. Germline lookup yields CDR1 SGDLS and CDR2 YYNGEE. The DNA of the CDR3 is TGTGCCAGCAGCGTAGGTTTCGGGGGCGCGGGCACAGATACGCAGTATTTT. It translates to CASSVGFGGAGTDTQYF.

V is TRBV10-3 and J is TRBJ1-1; 8 bases are shared with TRBD1. Germline V gives CDR1 ENHRY, CDR2 SYGVKD. This CDR3 region has 14 residues. With 7 bases clipped from V and 1 base from J, the junction kept 5 bases outside the gene matches. CDR3 nucleotides: TGTGCCATCAAAACAGGACAGGGGAACACTGAAGCTTTCTTT. Translation gives CAIKTGQGNTEAFF.

The chain carries TRBV5-6 and TRBJ2-3, with 9 nucleotides matching TRBD2. CDR1 is SGHDT, CDR2 YYEEEE, per germline. This CDR3 has 14 residues. Trimming took 5 bases from V and 6 from J; bases not matched to a gene: 7. CDR3 nucleotides: TGTGCCAGCAGTGATAGCGGGAGACTGGATACGCAGTATTTT. It specifies CASSDSGRLDTQYF.

This clone was seen only once. This chain connects TRBV5-8 to TRBJ1-1; no clear D gene. Trimming took 4 bases from V and 11 from J, leaving 21 bases between them. CDR1 and CDR2 (germline): SGHTS, YDEGEE. The CDR3 is 14 amino acids. In DNA form, the CDR3 reads TGTGCCAGCAGCACAAGGACGGGCTCGTCGGATGCTTTCTTT. Translating it yields CASSTRTGSSDAFF.

V gene TRBV5-1 combines with J gene TRBJ1-6; D uncertain. The CDR3 has 17 residues. V lost 4 bases and J lost 0, with 14 bases in between. Germline values: CDR1 SGHRS, CDR2 YFSETQ. CDR3 residues: CASSHAGISSYNSPLHF. The DNA for the CDR3 is TGCGCCAGCAGCCACGCGGGGATCAGCTCCTATAATTCACCCCTCCACTTT. The entire variable domain, with the rest obtained from reference TRBV5-1 and TRBJ1-6, is as follows: KAGVTQTPRYLIKTRGQQVTLSCSPISGHRSVSWYQQTPGQGLQFLFEYFSETQRNKGNFPGRFSGRQFSNSRSEMNVSTLELGDSALYLCASSHAGISSYNSPLHFGNGTRLTVT.

The chain has TRBV12-3 or TRBV12-4 and TRBJ2-7; tentatively, D is TRBD1 (6 bases). V lost 4 bases to trimming and J lost 7 bases, with 14 bases between them. The CDR3 consists of 13 residues. In DNA form, the CDR3 reads TGTGCCAGCAGTTACTACAGGGCGGGTGAGCAGTACTTC. This encodes CASSYYRAGEQYF.

The chain combines TRBV5-6 with TRBJ2-2; the match to TRBD2 covers 9 bases. The CDR3 sequence is 16 residues long. Unmatched junction bases numbered 8, after V lost 1 base and J lost 7 bases. Germline V gene data show CDR1 as SGHDT and CDR2 as YYEEEE. The CDR3 spells CASSLMASGMIGELFF. CDR3 in DNA: TGTGCCAGCAGCTTGATGGCTAGCGGGATGATCGGGGAGCTGTTTTTT.

The chain links TRBV9 to TRBJ2-5, with 11 bases fitting TRBD2. V was clipped by 2 bases and J by 4 bases; unmatched bases: 4. CDR1 and CDR2 (germline): SGDLS, YYNGEE. The CDR3 runs 15 residues. Here the CDR3 DNA reads TGTGCCAGCAGCGTTAGCGGGAGGGGGCCAGAGACCCAGTACTTC. Amino acid sequence: CASSVSGRGPETQYF.

The CDR3 sequence is CASSQDSTEAFF. DNA for the CDR3: TGTGCCAGCAGCCAGGACAGCACTGAAGCTTTCTTT. This sequence joins TRBV7-9 and TRBJ1-1, with a weak D call TRBD1 (6 bases). V lost 5 bases, J lost 4 bases, and 8 bases lay in between. This CDR3 region has 12 residues. Germline V gene sequence: CDR1 SEHNR, CDR2 FQNEAQ (reference sequence). Complete variable domain (other parts from reference TRBV7-9 and TRBJ1-1): DTGVSQNPRHKITKRGQNVTFRCDPISEHNRLYWYRQTLGQGPEFLTYFQNEAQLEKSRLLSDRFSAERPKGSFSTLEIQRTEQGDSAMYLCASSQDSTEAFFGQGTRLTVV.

This clone turned up a few times. The chain employs TRBV27 and TRBJ1-6, with D maybe TRBD1 (6 bases). The ends were cut back, 4 bases at V and 8 bases at J, with 18 bases in the middle. CDR3 length equals 16 residues. Germline CDR1 and CDR2: MNHEY and SMNVEV (reference sequence). As DNA, the CDR3 is TGTGCCAGCAGTTCACCAGTGTTAGGGGGTGATTCACCCCTCCACTTT. Translating it yields CASSSPVLGGDSPLHF.

The table lists this clone with a count of one. The CDR3 bases are TGCGCCAGCAGTGAACAGGGGGCGTCCTACAATGAGCAGTTCTTC. Translating gives CASSEQGASYNEQFF. The chain carries TRBV10-2 and TRBJ2-1, with TRBD1 matching 9 bases. V lost 3 bases, J lost 1 base, and 1 base stayed unmatched. The CDR3 extends over 15 amino acids. In germline, CDR1 is WSHSY, CDR2 SAAADI.

The rearrangement joins TRBV25-1 to TRBJ2-7, with D unclear. The CDR3 is made up of 11 amino acids. V dropped 8 bases and J dropped 3 bases, with 8 bases sitting between them. Germline V gene data show CDR1 as MGHDK and CDR2 as SYGVNS. CDR3 in amino acids: CASASYYEQYF. The CDR3 coding sequence is TGTGCCAGCGCAAGTTACTACGAGCAGTACTTC.

Only one count was recorded for this clone. The chain combines TRBV5-6 with TRBJ1-5; perhaps TRBD1 as D (5 bases). This CDR3 is 13 amino acids long. Deletions cut 2 bases from V and 2 bases from J, with 5 bases between. From germline, CDR1 is SGHDT and CDR2 YYEEEE. This CDR3 reads CASSLQGNQPQHF. As DNA, the CDR3 is TGTGCCAGCAGCTTACAGGGCAATCAGCCCCAGCATTTT.

The chain recombines TRBV28 with TRBJ1-2; the match to TRBD1 covers 10 bases. The CDR3 runs 14 residues. CDR1 MDHEN and CDR2 SYDVKM come from the germline V gene. V lost 6 bases, J lost 4 bases, and 5 bases stayed unmatched. The CDR3, as DNA: TGTGCCAGCAGCTGGGACAGGGGAAGCTATGGCTACACCTTC. Protein: CASSWDRGSYGYTF.

The chain joins TRBV11-2 to TRBJ2-1, with TRBD2 matching over 8 bases. Germline V lookup: CDR1 SGHAT, CDR2 FQNNGV. V lost 3 bases, J lost 5 bases, and 9 bases stayed unmatched. The CDR3 sequence is 16 residues long. The CDR3 here is CASSLGWGLGDNEQFF. In DNA, the CDR3 is TGTGCCAGCAGCTTGGGTTGGGGACTAGGGGACAATGAGCAGTTCTTC.

V usage is TRBV6-5 and J usage is TRBJ2-1; weak D call: TRBD1 (6 bases). V lost 6 bases to trimming and J lost 7 bases, with 16 bases between them. The CDR3 is 14 amino acids. The V gene's germline CDR1 is MNHEY and CDR2 SVGAGI. In DNA form, the CDR3 reads TGTGCCAGCAGGCAACAGGGCTCGGGAAATGAGCAGTTCTTC. Encoded protein: CASRQQGSGNEQFF.

The rearrangement links TRBV12-3 or TRBV12-4 to TRBJ1-2, with D hard to call. V dropped 5 bases and J dropped 3 bases, with 7 bases sitting between them. The CDR3 spans 12 residues. The CDR3 DNA reads as TGTGCCAGCAGTCCCTTGTACTATGGCTACACCTTC. Translating gives CASSPLYYGYTF.

This clone occurred a few times. The chain joins TRBV30 to TRBJ1-6, with TRBD1 as a possible D gene (6 bases). CDR1 and CDR2 from the germline V gene are GTSNPN and SVGIG (reference sequence). The CDR3 spans 14 residues. Between the trimmed V and J ends, which lost 7 bases and 5 bases, there was a span of 15 bases. The CDR3 nucleotides are TGTGCCTTGACCGGACAGAGCAATAATTCACCCCTCCACTTT. The encoded protein is CALTGQSNNSPLHF. Variable domain in full (rest from reference TRBV30 and TRBJ1-6): SQTIHQWPATLVQPVGSPLSLECTVEGTSNPNLYWYRQAAGRGLQLLFYSVGIGQISSEVPQNLSASRPQDRQFILSSKKLLLSDSGFYLCALTGQSNNSPLHFGNGTRLTVT.

The rearrangement links TRBV24-1 to TRBJ2-5; D not certain. Germline V gives CDR1 KGHDR, CDR2 SFDVKD. CDR3 length equals 11 residues. V shed 6 bases and J shed 4 bases, with 5 bases lying between them. The CDR3 nucleotides read TGTGCCACCAGTTTCAGAGAGACCCAGTACTTC. Its protein is CATSFRETQYF.

This clone was seen once. The V gene is TRBV19, the J gene TRBJ1-2, with TRBD1 identical over 8 bases. The CDR3 has 15 amino acids. The trim removed 2 bases at V and 4 bases at J, leaving 6 bases unmatched. Germline-derived CDR1 and CDR2 are LNHDA and SQIVND (reference sequence). CDR3 coding DNA: TGTGCCAGTAGTATAATTCAGGGGGCGGGCTATGGCTACACCTTC. This gives the protein CASSIIQGAGYGYTF.